This T cell receptor beta chain was identified during a study of cytomegalovirus exposure and HLA in healthy donors (dated 2017 in TCRdb). For context, the study as a whole: According to an earlier analysis of several hundred of the donors, 150 million to 200 million T cells yielded roughly 110 million unique TCR beta sequences and approximately 280 Gb of sequence data. An early release covering about 600 HLA-typed donors comprised about 320 gigabases of sequencing data and around 85 million unique TCR sequences. Of the roughly 430 genotyped donors, 81% fell in the genetic ancestry cluster associated with self-reported Caucasian donors. The aim of the study was to test whether cataloging public T cell receptors could identify signatures of past pathogen exposure. Using immunosequencing, the study profiled T cell repertoires from around 680 subjects and related those repertoires to cytomegalovirus serostatus. Along with the approximately 700-subject first cohort, a separate validation cohort of over 90 different subjects was used. The study combined high-throughput TCR immunosequencing, statistical association of individual TCRs with disease status, and machine learning to predict cytomegalovirus infection status. To study patterns of TCR occurrence, a later analysis re-analyzed previously published TCR beta repertoires from 600 to 750 donors and added high-resolution HLA genotyping. Rather than using new phenotypic data, the later analysis identified candidate immune exposures from TCR beta sequences and from how often those sequences occurred across donors. To decide whether each TCR beta V gene segment behaved as functional or pseudogenic, an earlier analysis of some 570 of the donors relied on high-throughput TCR beta sequencing. Alongside the repertoire data, information on donor age, sex, ethnicity and CMV serostatus was compiled. A later genetic analysis took genome-wide SNP genotypes for about 55% of the roughly 670 donors and used that subset as a discovery cohort. Every discovery cohort repertoire had been produced on one sequencing platform. HLA typing included class I and class II loci at four-digit resolution. Typing coverage varied by locus: roughly 629-640 donors for A, B, C, DRB1 and DQB1; under 550 for DQA1; over 600 for DPA1; under 490 for DPB1. Four or five DR-DQ haplotypes were handled as single units for association and clustering because linkage in the cohort was strong. Across 398 genotyped donors of the cohort, an average of about 200,000 unique TCR beta nucleotide sequences per donor were sequenced, and approximately 19% of those sequences were non-productive.

Points the paper makes about the study in general: A total of about 150 TCR beta chains were listed by the study as associated with cytomegalovirus. Strong co-occurrence of HLA alleles, especially DR and DQ, made assigning TCR associations to individual alleles difficult. An earlier analysis of approximately 570 of the donors showed that most TCR beta V segments appeared in productive rearrangements either about 87% or about 30% of the time, which broadly matched IMGT annotations. A later analysis associated about 17,000 TCR beta sequences with specific HLA alleles at a false discovery rate of 0.05. Because the 87-base-pair reads could not distinguish some IMGT-functional V segments, including TRBV6-2 and TRBV6-3, those segments were excluded. The cohort was sequenced for TCR beta chains only, and without alpha or paired-chain data the features that could be detected were limited. A further reported finding was that TCR beta sequences accurately predicted the HLA-A and HLA-B alleles for most subjects in the first cohort. In a later genetic analysis, fewer N-insertions in productive TCRs were reported among donors in an Asian-associated ancestry cluster than the approximately 710-donor mean. In both the original and validation cohorts, the classifier was reported to diagnose cytomegalovirus status with high specificity and sensitivity. Compared with equally common non-associated chains, HLA-associated TCR beta chains in a later analysis were more clonally expanded and had lower generation probabilities. The authors suggested that the approach could potentially be extended to other disease states and immunological phenotypes. Linkage disequilibrium might explain the correlated functional status among segregating V segments, but an unknown experimental factor could not be ruled out. A later analysis found that TCR association rates varied across HLA loci, with DRB1 alleles showing the most associated TCRs and HLA-C alleles the fewest. While some public TCRs were present in many individuals, most TCR sequences turned up only very rarely across donors. In a later analysis, several top co-occurrence clusters were reported to appear linked to parvovirus B19, influenza, CMV and Epstein-Barr virus. A few of the identified cytomegalovirus-associated TCR beta chains were confirmed in vitro to be specific for cytomegalovirus antigens. Because counts were too low, about 18 rarely observed V segments, including chromosome 9 orphons, were excluded from the earlier analysis of 587 of the donors. A later genetic analysis associated a missense DCLRE1C variant with V-gene and J-gene trimming of TCR beta chains, and an independent cohort replicated the association. HLA typing was unavailable for some donors at each locus, so association tests used only the typed subset. Immune exposure information for the cohort was limited to CMV serostatus. The sequencing pipeline was judged likely to have produced a cluster of highly shared sequence variants as a technical artifact. Sequencing depth was assumed to be roughly uniform across donors in the presence/absence analyses, though that assumption may not hold. According to a later analysis, most CMV-associated TCR beta chains appeared to be HLA-restricted, and the HLA associations seemed to be driven largely by CMV exposure.

This clone was detected a few times. Which antigen it targets is not known. No much larger clone exists at a distance of one base, and base qualities are not known. The CDR3 goes from the cysteine to the phenylalanine over 12 residues. The sequence is cut down to CDR3 DNA, 36 bases in frame from base 1. V gives up 5 bases and J gives up 0 bases, and the segment between their germline ends measures 5 bases. The germline V gene sets CDR1 to SGHTA and CDR2 to FQGTGA. In total, approximately 690 healthy bone marrow donors made up the cohort. All cohort members were sampled while nominally healthy, although unrecorded immune exposures were likely present. The donor was CMV seropositive and belonged to the group of 250 to 300 seropositive cohort members. Every donor gave a peripheral blood sample, and the peripheral blood mononuclear cells from that sample were used for TCR beta sequencing. The Qiagen DNeasy Blood Extraction Kit was used to extract genomic DNA from the blood cell samples.

Libraries were prepared through the immunoSEQ multiplex PCR assay. For the multiplex PCR, a mixture combining 60 forward primers for TCR Vbeta segments and 13 reverse primers for TCR Jbeta segments was used. Amplification of the CDR3 region of rearranged TCR beta genes was performed with a multiplex PCR assay on genomic DNA. The Illumina HiSeq System was used to sequence the amplified TCR beta libraries as 87-base-pair reads. Under the source paper's analysis protocol: A later analysis counted approximately 74 million unique TCR beta chains across the 650 to 800 repertoires, and some 11 million of these chains were shared by at least two donors. To remove PCR and sequencing errors, raw reads were error-corrected and collapsed into unique sequences using a nearest-neighbor algorithm that merged closely related sequences. To assign V, D and J gene segments, CDR3 sequences were aligned to IMGT reference sequences. For a sequence to be retained, a match of at least six nucleotides was required to both a V gene segment and a J gene segment. A rearrangement was called productive if the CDR3 had no stop codons and remained in frame with V and J, and every other rearrangement was called non-productive. Following IMGT convention, CDR3 was defined as the stretch from the second conserved V-encoded cysteine up to the conserved J-encoded phenylalanine. Sequences without an unambiguous match to a single V gene segment were excluded from the earlier analysis of over 500 of the donors. An earlier analysis of under 750 of the donors called V segments functional above 56.7% productive rearrangements and segregating when the between-donor standard deviation exceeded 5%. To diagnose cytomegalovirus status from the catalog of TCR beta chain sequences, a statistical classification framework was built. A later analysis assigned V and J genes by comparing TCR nucleotide sequences with IMGT/GENE-DB human TR gene sequences. The TCRdist pipeline was used in a later analysis to assign CDR3 sequences and most-parsimonious VDJ recombination scenarios. A later analysis defined each TCR beta chain by its CDR3 amino acid sequence plus V-gene family, and excluded reads lacking a unique V-gene family. In a later analysis, 450 to 600 highly shared, low-generation-probability nucleotide sequences were removed to address suspected cross-contamination and a sequencing artifact. For each public chain, a later analysis derived a clonal expansion index from normalized ranks of inferred template counts within each repertoire. A later analysis computed generation probabilities with a VDJ recombination model fitted to out-of-frame rearrangements, and checked the results against IGoR. In a later analysis, hypergeometric tests were used to score TCR-TCR, TCR-HLA and TCR-CMV co-occurrence, with a repertoire-size bias correction applied to TCR pairs. In a later analysis, false discovery rates were estimated by permuting HLA or CMV assignments 20 times. A later analysis grouped co-occurring TCRs with DBSCAN, adding TCRdist sequence similarity when clustering within HLA-allele-positive subsets. Repertoires with fewer than 30,000 or more than 120,000 public chains, plus five repertoires with anomalous nucleotide sharing, were excluded from co-occurrence clustering. This immuneACCESS table, as held by TCRdb, lists in-frame sequences with V and J called but not all clones. Of the missing ones, under half trace to an unresolved V gene in checked studies; the others have no known cause. The V and J calls and clone size come from that table; D and trimming were worked out from the DNA. The sample table holds roughly 250,000 clones, of which 80% to 90% were seen once. 1.5% to 2.5% of the sample lies in the top ten.

The chain is encoded by TRBV7-3 joined to TRBJ2-7; there is no confident call for the D gene. Sequencing input: PBMCs. This TCR came from a woman aged 40 to 55 in good health and CMV-seropositive. The nucleotide sequence reads TGTGCCAGCAGCCTCAGCTCCTACGAGCAGTACTTC. The resulting protein is CASSLSSYEQYF. The CDR3, completed at both ends by the reference TRBV7-3 and TRBJ2-7 genes, gives the full variable domain GAGVSQTPSNKVTEKGKYVELRCDPISGHTALYWYRQSLGQGPEFLIYFQGTGAADDSGLPNDRFFAVRPEGSVSTLKIQRTERGDSAVYLCASSLSSYEQYFGPGTRLTVT.